The 31 T cell receptor beta chains below all came from one sample that was sequenced in a study of human T cells and chemical hapten exposure. Time point given: patch test 1, 2 weeks after DPC sensitization. Treatment here: therapeutic diphenylcyclopropenone sensitization with weekly scalp DPC. TCRdb redid the calling of the RACE reads with MiXCR, one entry per CDR3 protein. The sample has about 120,000 distinct CDR3 sequences, about 13% seen once. The sequencing here drew on whole blood, taken in connection with sensitization to the hapten diphenylcyclopropenone (DPC). The receptors were gathered from a man younger than 35 with alopecia areata. Some clones in this sample may be carry-over from other donors' samples.

There are a few counts of this clonotype. The chain recombines TRBV9 with TRBJ1-4; TRBD1 matches at 9 bases. CDR1 is SGDLS, CDR2 YYNGEE, per germline. This CDR3 has 17 residues. V lost 0 bases to trimming and J lost 10 bases; unmatched junction nucleotides: 13. The CDR3 loop is CASSVDQMDRGLGKLFF. CDR3 bases: TGTGCCAGCAGCGTAGATCAGATGGACAGGGGTCTAGGAAAACTGTTTTTT. Using reference TRBV9 and TRBJ1-4 for the parts outside the CDR3, the full variable domain is DSGVTQTPKHLITATGQRVTLRCSPRSGDLSVYWYQQSLDQGLQFLIQYYNGEERAKGNILERFSAQQFPDLHSELNLSSLELGDSALYFCASSVDQMDRGLGKLFFGSGTQLSVL.

This clonotype has a handful of counts. The J gene is TRBJ2-7, the V gene TRBV4-3; D may correspond to TRBD1 or TRBD2 (5 bases each). The CDR3 extends over 13 amino acids. Germline assignment: CDR1 LGHNA and CDR2 YSLEER. Trimming left V 0 bases short and J 5 bases short, with 8 bases between. The CDR3 reads CASSQDVGDEQYV. In DNA form, the CDR3 reads TGCGCCAGCAGCCAAGATGTGGGGGACGAGCAGTACGTC.

The rearrangement links TRBV20-1 to TRBJ2-6; D not resolved. CDR1 is DFQATT and CDR2 is SNEGSKA in the germline V gene (reference sequence). V was clipped by 6 bases and J by 3 bases, with 18 bases between them. This CDR3 region has 16 residues. The CDR3 protein is CSATLGSSFGANVLTF. CDR3 sequence (DNA): TGCAGTGCCACCCTTGGGTCCTCTTTTGGGGCCAACGTCCTGACTTTC.

V is TRBV7-6 and J is TRBJ1-1; TRBD1 matches 10 bases. The germline V gene has CDR1 SGHVS and CDR2 FNYEAQ. This CDR3 is built from 16 residues. The V segment lost 5 bases and the J segment 1 base; nucleotides outside the gene matches: 7. The CDR3 loop reads CASSADRGPKNTEAFF. Written as DNA, the CDR3 is TGTGCCAGCAGCGCAGACAGGGGGCCGAAGAACACTGAAGCTTTCTTT.

J is TRBJ2-5 and V is TRBV25-1; D unresolved. Trimming shortened V by 1 base and J by 4 bases, and 4 bases separated the two germline ends. CDR1 and CDR2 from the germline V gene are MGHDK and SYGVNS. The CDR3 length is 12 residues. The CDR3 DNA sequence: TGTGCCAGCAGTGAATTCGGAGAGACCCAGTACTTC. This translates into CASSEFGETQYF.

Only a few counts were recorded for this clonotype. This sequence joins TRBV29-1 and TRBJ2-3; D is unclear. Trimming removed 1 base at V and 1 base at J, with 6 bases between. The CDR3 runs to 13 residues. From germline, CDR1 is SQVTM and CDR2 ANQGSEA. CDR3 in amino acids: CSVEGVGTDTQYF. The CDR3, as DNA: TGCAGCGTTGAAGGGGTGGGCACAGATACGCAGTATTTT.

This clonotype was counted a few times. The chain recombines TRBV11-2 with TRBJ1-2; possibly TRBD1 for D (5 bases). V lost 3 bases and J 0 bases, leaving 8 bases between the germline ends. The CDR3 extends over 14 amino acids. Germline lookup yields CDR1 SGHAT and CDR2 FQNNGV. Written as DNA, the CDR3 is TGTGCCAGCAGCTTGGAGGGGACTAACTATGGCTACACCTTC. Protein sequence: CASSLEGTNYGYTF. The full variable domain, in which reference TRBV11-2 and TRBJ1-2 provide the parts outside the CDR3, is EAGVAQSPRYKIIEKRQSVAFWCNPISGHATLYWYQQILGQGPKLLIQFQNNGVVDDSQLPKDRFSAERLKGVDSTLKIQPAKLEDSAVYLCASSLEGTNYGYTFGSGTRLTVV.

The rearrangement links TRBV6-6 to TRBJ1-3; no clear D gene. The CDR3 runs to 17 residues. The V gene lost 0 bases and the J gene lost 0 bases, with 12 bases spanning the gap. Per germline, CDR1 MNHNY and CDR2 SVGAGI (reference sequence). CDR3 DNA: TGTGCCAGCAGTTACTCGTTGCTAACGGGCTCTGGAAACACCATATATTTT. It specifies CASSYSLLTGSGNTIYF.

The chain is built from TRBV18 and TRBJ1-4; a possible D gene is TRBD1 (5 bases). The germline CDR1 and CDR2 sequences are KGHSH and LQKENI. Trimming stripped 1 base from V and 5 bases from J, with 11 bases between. The CDR3 is made up of 15 amino acids. DNA of the CDR3: TGTGCCAGCTCACCACTCACAGGTCAAAATGAAAAACTGTTTTTT. It translates to CASSPLTGQNEKLFF.

This clonotype was counted a few times. V usage is TRBV7-9 and J usage is TRBJ1-2, with D hard to call. V was clipped by 5 bases and J by 4 bases, with 11 bases between them. The CDR3 length is 13 residues. CDR1 is SEHNR and CDR2 is FQNEAQ in the germline V gene (reference sequence). CDR3 in amino acids: CASSPTVSYGYTF. The CDR3 region has the DNA TGTGCCAGCAGCCCAACCGTTAGCTATGGCTACACCTTC.

This clonotype has more than one count but fewer than ten. J is TRBJ2-7 and V is TRBV7-6; no clear D gene. V dropped 1 base and J dropped 9 bases, with 16 bases sitting between them. Germline lookup yields CDR1 SGHVS and CDR2 FNYEAQ. CDR3 size: 14 residues. CDR3 amino acids: CASSLVSSPVGQYF. DNA for the CDR3: TGTGCCAGCAGCTTAGTAAGCAGCCCGGTAGGGCAGTACTTC.

V gene TRBV7-6 combines with J gene TRBJ2-1; 11 nucleotides line up with TRBD2. Germline-derived CDR1 and CDR2 are SGHVS and FNYEAQ. V was pared by 4 bases and J by 7 bases, with 3 bases of the junction left unmatched. This CDR3 region has 14 residues. The CDR3 region is CASSYSGGANEQFF. CDR3 nucleotide sequence: TGTGCCAGCAGCTATAGCGGGGGGGCGAATGAGCAGTTCTTC.

J is TRBJ2-7 and V is TRBV29-1; 9 nucleotides line up with TRBD1. The length of the CDR3 is 12 residues. Unmatched junction bases numbered 4, after V lost 6 bases and J lost 4 bases. Looked up from germline, CDR1 is SQVTM and CDR2 is ANQGSEA. Written as DNA, the CDR3 is TGCAGCGTGGGGACAGGGACTTACGAGCAGTACTTC. This sequence encodes CSVGTGTYEQYF.

This rearrangement joins TRBV4-3 to TRBJ2-1; D remains ambiguous. The V gene lost 4 bases and the J gene lost 7 bases, with 5 bases spanning the gap. The germline V gene has CDR1 LGHNA and CDR2 YSLEER. The CDR3 has 11 residues. CDR3 in amino acids: CASSRNNEQFF. Here the CDR3 DNA reads TGCGCCAGCAGCCGGAATAATGAGCAGTTCTTC.

V gene TRBV7-8 combines with J gene TRBJ1-1; 7 bases map to TRBD1. V was clipped by 3 bases and J by 0 bases; unmatched bases: 4. The CDR3 is made up of 15 amino acids. Germline-derived CDR1 and CDR2 are SGHVS and FQNEAQ. The DNA for the CDR3 is TGTGCCAGCAGCTTTACAGGGGATATGAACACTGAAGCTTTCTTT. The encoded protein is CASSFTGDMNTEAFF. Filled out from reference TRBV7-8 and TRBJ1-1, the complete variable domain reads GAGVSQSPRYKVAKRGQDVALRCDPISGHVSLFWYQQALGQGPEFLTYFQNEAQLDKSGLPSDRFFAERPEGSVSTLKIQRTQQEDSAVYLCASSFTGDMNTEAFFGQGTRLTVV.

This clonotype showed up just a few times. The chain is built from TRBV6-2 or TRBV6-3 and TRBJ1-6; D not certain. The V end lost 0 bases, the J end lost 9 bases, and 12 bases lay between the germline ends. The CDR3 totals 15 residues. The V gene's germline CDR1 is MNHEY and CDR2 SVGEGT. The CDR3 loop is CASSYSGKTASPLHF. The CDR3 DNA is TGTGCCAGCAGTTACTCCGGGAAAACGGCTTCACCCCTCCACTTT.

The chain carries TRBV7-6 and TRBJ1-6; maybe TRBD1 (6 bases). The CDR3 is 18 amino acids. Germline-derived CDR1 and CDR2 are SGHVS and FNYEAQ. Trimming took off 4 bases at V and 0 bases at J, with 16 bases between the two ends. The CDR3 sequence: CASSSRDTRSSYNSPLHF. CDR3 DNA sequence: TGTGCCAGCAGCTCACGGGACACAAGAAGCTCCTATAATTCACCCCTCCACTTT.

The V and J genes are TRBV5-4 and TRBJ2-1, with no clear D. CDR1 is SGHNT and CDR2 is YYREEE in the germline V gene (reference sequence). The V end lost 1 base, the J end lost 8 bases, and 10 bases lay between the germline ends. There are 13 residues in the CDR3. CDR3 amino acids: CASSLRSDYEQFF. CDR3 DNA sequence: TGTGCCAGCAGCTTGAGGTCAGACTATGAGCAGTTCTTC. Full variable domain (remainder filled in from reference TRBV5-4 and TRBJ2-1): ETGVTQSPTHLIKTRGQQVTLRCSSQSGHNTVSWYQQALGQGPQFIFQYYREEENGRGNFPPRFSGLQFPNYSSELNVNALELDDSALYLCASSLRSDYEQFFGPGTRLTVL.

The chain is built from TRBV9 and TRBJ2-3; the D is unclear. Trimming pared 5 bases from V and 2 bases from J, leaving 6 bases between. Germline V gene data show CDR1 as SGDLS and CDR2 as YYNGEE. The CDR3 is made up of 12 amino acids. The CDR3 nucleotides are TGTGCCAGCAGGGCAATCACAGATACGCAGTATTTT. Translation gives CASRAITDTQYF.

The rearrangement joins TRBV25-1 to TRBJ2-5, with 8 bases that match TRBD1. This CDR3 contains 15 residues. Germline V gene sequence: CDR1 MGHDK, CDR2 SYGVNS. After removal of 1 base from V and 5 bases from J, the junction contained 6 bases not matched to a gene. The CDR3 DNA follows: TGTGCCAGCAGTGAATTCCGGCAGGGGGCGGAGACCCAGTACTTC. Its translation is CASSEFRQGAETQYF. The whole variable domain, filled in from reference TRBV25-1 and TRBJ2-5, reads EADIYQTPRYLVIGTGKKITLECSQTMGHDKMYWYQQDPGMELHLIHYSYGVNSTEKGDLSSESTVSRIRTEHFPLTLESARPSHTSQYLCASSEFRQGAETQYFGPGTRLLVL.

This clonotype was seen a few times. V and J are TRBV6-1 and TRBJ2-1; D is ambiguous. The CDR3 spans 12 residues. In germline, CDR1 is MNHNS, CDR2 SASEGT. Deletions cut 4 bases from V and 5 bases from J, with 6 bases between. This CDR3 reads CASSVANNEQFF. CDR3 coding DNA: TGTGCCAGCAGTGTGGCCAACAATGAGCAGTTCTTC.

The chain has TRBV29-1 and TRBJ2-3, with D perhaps matching TRBD1 (6 bases). The CDR3 sequence is 13 residues long. CDR1 and CDR2 from the germline V gene are SQVTM and ANQGSEA. The germline V and J ends were trimmed by 5 bases and 2 bases, with 11 bases remaining between them. In DNA form, the CDR3 reads TGCAGCGTTCTGGGGGCTAACACAGATACGCAGTATTTT. It is translated as CSVLGANTDTQYF.

The CDR3 spells CSAMNRRGNQPQHF. In nucleotides, the CDR3 is TGCAGTGCTATGAACAGGAGGGGCAATCAGCCCCAGCATTTT. This sequence joins TRBV20-1 and TRBJ1-5, with a possible D match to TRBD1 (5 bases). This CDR3 has 14 residues. Germline lookup yields CDR1 DFQATT and CDR2 SNEGSKA (reference sequence). V shed 4 bases and J shed 2 bases, with 12 bases lying between them.

This clonotype was observed a few times. V gene TRBV3-1 combines with J gene TRBJ2-2; D is perhaps TRBD1 (6 bases). Trimming took 3 bases from V and 6 from J, leaving 11 bases between them. Germline V CDR1 and CDR2: LGHDT, YNNKEL (reference sequence). The CDR3 length is 14 residues. The CDR3 is CASSQDYRAGELFF. The DNA of the CDR3 is TGTGCCAGCAGCCAGGATTACAGGGCCGGGGAGCTGTTTTTT. The full variable domain, in which reference TRBV3-1 and TRBJ2-2 provide the parts outside the CDR3, is DTAVSQTPKYLVTQMGNDKSIKCEQNLGHDTMYWYKQDSKKFLKIMFSYNNKELIINETVPNRFSPKSPDKAHLNLHINSLELGDSAVYFCASSQDYRAGELFFGEGSRLTVL.

The CDR3, as DNA: TGTGCCAGCAGCTTCGGGGTGGGGATTGGCGAAAAACTGTTTTTT. It yields the protein CASSFGVGIGEKLFF. V gene TRBV7-9 combines with J gene TRBJ1-4; D unresolved. With 3 bases removed from V and 8 bases from J, the gap between germline ends came to 16 bases. Per germline, CDR1 SEHNR and CDR2 FQNEAQ (reference sequence). This CDR3 comprises 15 residues.

This chain joins TRBV7-3 and TRBJ2-5, with D perhaps given as TRBD1 or TRBD2 (5 bases each). Trimming left V 2 bases short and J 4 bases short, with 14 bases between. This CDR3 is 15 amino acids long. Looked up from germline, CDR1 is SGHTA and CDR2 is FQGTGA. CDR3 sequence (DNA): TGTGCCAGCAGCTTAGAGGGGCACCTTGGAGAGACCCAGTACTTC. It yields the protein CASSLEGHLGETQYF.

This clonotype has just a few counts. The V call is TRBV4-1, the J call TRBJ2-7; D gene unclear. Germline CDR1 and CDR2: MGHRA and YSYEKL. This CDR3 has 14 residues. The ends were cut back, 0 bases at V and 5 bases at J, with 11 bases in the middle. The CDR3 nucleotides read TGCGCCAGCAGCCAAGAATATCCCCCCAACGAGCAGTACTTC. This codes for CASSQEYPPNEQYF.

This chain uses TRBV5-1 with TRBJ1-4; perhaps TRBD1 as D (5 bases). This CDR3 region has 15 residues. In germline, CDR1 is SGHRS, CDR2 YFSETQ. V was shortened by 0 bases and J by 8 bases, with 14 bases between the two germline ends. The CDR3 spells CASSLGVTVGEKLFF. In DNA form, the CDR3 reads TGCGCCAGCAGCTTGGGGGTGACAGTGGGAGAAAAACTGTTTTTT. The variable domain in full, with the rest retrieved from reference TRBV5-1 and TRBJ1-4, is KAGVTQTPRYLIKTRGQQVTLSCSPISGHRSVSWYQQTPGQGLQFLFEYFSETQRNKGNFPGRFSGRQFSNSRSEMNVSTLELGDSALYLCASSLGVTVGEKLFFGSGTQLSVL.

This clonotype was seen at least ten times. The chain has TRBV7-6 and TRBJ1-1; 7 bases map to TRBD1. The V segment lost 4 bases and the J segment 5 bases; nucleotides outside the gene matches: 10. The germline CDR1 and CDR2 sequences are SGHVS and FNYEAQ. The CDR3 extends over 15 amino acids. CDR3: CASSSRQGLGTEAFF. Here the CDR3 DNA reads TGTGCCAGCAGCTCCCGACAGGGTTTAGGTACTGAAGCTTTCTTT.

The rearrangement uses TRBV6-1 and TRBJ1-2; D unresolved. Trimming pared 0 bases from V and 4 bases from J, leaving 3 bases between. The CDR3 is 12 residues long. The germline V gene encodes CDR1 MNHNS and CDR2 SASEGT. CDR3 amino acids: CASSEATYGYTF. The CDR3 DNA is TGTGCCAGCAGTGAAGCTACCTATGGCTACACCTTC.

This clonotype was detected a few times. V is TRBV20-1 and J is TRBJ2-3; 11 positions agree with TRBD2. The ends lost 3 bases at V and 2 bases at J; junction bases unmatched: 7. CDR1 and CDR2 (germline): DFQATT, SNEGSKA (reference sequence). The CDR3 is 16 amino acids. CDR3 loop: CSASAQTSGVTDTQYF. The CDR3 region has the DNA TGCAGTGCTAGCGCCCAGACTAGCGGGGTCACAGATACGCAGTATTTT.